This TCR beta chain was captured by sequencing in a study of T cell changes during pregnancy in multiple sclerosis. Assay: immunoSEQ multiplex PCR; the TCRdb copy retains only in-frame clones and omits some. The sample has 60,000 to 70,000 clones, 91% seen once. The germline V gene encodes CDR1 SQVTM and CDR2 ANQGSEA. Trimming removed 3 bases from V and 5 bases from J, with 13 bases in between. This CDR3 spans 13 amino acids. The clonotype comes from a female donor in good health, enrolled as a control in a pregnancy study. The chain couples TRBV29-1 to TRBJ2-5, with D perhaps TRBD2 (6 bases). Sequenced here: peripheral blood, sampled after pregnancy. CDR3 nucleotide sequence: TGCAGCGTTGACGCAGGAGGGAGGGAGACCCAGTACTTC. Amino acids: CSVDAGGRETQYF.